The 5 T cell receptor beta chains presented below share a single source sample, sequenced in a study of T cell repertoires in cytomegalovirus infection. In TCRdb, the reads were re-called with MiXCR into one record per CDR3 protein. In the table there are about 200,000 distinct CDR3 sequences, approximately 9.6% of which are singletons. The sequenced sample was PBMCs. These receptors were taken from a human donor in good health (CMV status not recorded). Some clones in this sample may be carry-over from other donors' samples.

The chain links TRBV30 to TRBJ1-2; 7 nucleotides agree with TRBD1. Germline V gives CDR1 GTSNPN, CDR2 SVGIG (reference sequence). The CDR3 has 12 amino acids. V lost 1 base and J lost 7; bases outside the gene matches: 3. CDR3 residues: CAWSDYRGGYTF. CDR3 nucleotides: TGTGCCTGGAGTGACTACAGGGGTGGCTACACCTTC.

The CDR3 protein is CSTGTGNYGYTF. CDR3 DNA: TGCAGCACTGGTACCGGGAACTATGGCTACACCTTC. The chain uses TRBV29-1 and TRBJ1-2; no clear D gene. Germline V lookup: CDR1 SQVTM, CDR2 ANQGSEA. Trimming shortened V by 8 bases and J by 2 bases, and 12 bases separated the two germline ends. The CDR3 contains 12 residues.

In its sample, this clonotype was seen a few times. V and J are TRBV11-2 and TRBJ2-7; 7 bases are a match to TRBD2. With V trimmed by 5 bases and J by 4 bases, 14 bases remained unmatched. CDR1 SGHAT and CDR2 FQNNGV come from the germline V gene. This CDR3 has 16 amino acids. CDR3 residues: CASSTSSQGGRYEQYF. The CDR3 DNA reads as TGTGCCAGCAGCACCTCCTCGCAGGGAGGGAGGTACGAGCAGTACTTC.

This clonotype occurred a few times. The chain employs TRBV28 and TRBJ1-6; D call uncertain. The CDR3 length is 11 residues. Trimming took off 0 bases at V and 14 bases at J, with 5 bases between the two ends. Germline V CDR1 and CDR2: MDHEN, SYDVKM. CDR3 residues: CASSLWGTLHF. DNA for the CDR3: TGTGCCAGCAGTTTATGGGGGACCCTCCACTTT.

This clonotype has just a few counts. The chain has TRBV4-3 and TRBJ2-3; TRBD2 matches at 9 bases. The CDR3 has 17 amino acids. After removal of 0 bases from V and 5 bases from J, the junction contained 9 bases not matched to a gene. CDR1 is LGHNA and CDR2 is YSLEER in the germline V gene. Here the CDR3 DNA reads TGCGCCAGCAGCCAAGATCTCGGCGGGGGGGCCGGAGATACGCAGTATTTT. Translating gives CASSQDLGGGAGDTQYF.